Sequencing of this TCR beta chain was carried out in a study of shared clonotypes between healthy human individuals. The repertoire was sequenced with immunoSEQ multiplex PCR; TCRdb's copy has only in-frame clones and lacks some. The sample lists 2 million to 2.5 million clones, approximately 90% occurring once. Trimming cost V 5 bases and J 3 bases; bases outside gene matches: 5. There are 14 residues in the CDR3. The germline V gene has CDR1 MNHEY and CDR2 SVGAGI. The sample was naive CD4+ T cells from PBMCs. Subset in this sample: CD45RA+ positively selected. The chain couples TRBV6-5 to TRBJ2-7; TRBD1 matches 9 bases. This TCR derives from a man aged 18 to 30 in good health. Some clones in this sample may be carry-over from other donors' samples. The CDR3 DNA reads TGTGCCAGCAGTAGACAGACAGGGGGCTACGAGCAGTACTTC. This codes for CASSRQTGGYEQYF.